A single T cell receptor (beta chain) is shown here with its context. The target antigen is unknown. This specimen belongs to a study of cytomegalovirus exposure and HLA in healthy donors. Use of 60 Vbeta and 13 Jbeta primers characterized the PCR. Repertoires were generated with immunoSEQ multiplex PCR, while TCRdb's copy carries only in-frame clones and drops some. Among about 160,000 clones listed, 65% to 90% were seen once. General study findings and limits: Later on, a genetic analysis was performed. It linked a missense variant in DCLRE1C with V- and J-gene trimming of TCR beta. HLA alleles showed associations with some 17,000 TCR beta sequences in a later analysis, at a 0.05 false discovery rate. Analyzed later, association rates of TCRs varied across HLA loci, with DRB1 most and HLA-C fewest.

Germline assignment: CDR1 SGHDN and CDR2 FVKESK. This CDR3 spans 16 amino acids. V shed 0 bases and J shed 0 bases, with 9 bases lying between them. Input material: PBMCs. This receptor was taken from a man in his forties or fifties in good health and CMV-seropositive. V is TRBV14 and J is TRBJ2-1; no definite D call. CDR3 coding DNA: TGTGCCAGCAGCCAAGATCGAGCGAGCTCCTACAATGAGCAGTTCTTC. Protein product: CASSQDRASSYNEQFF.